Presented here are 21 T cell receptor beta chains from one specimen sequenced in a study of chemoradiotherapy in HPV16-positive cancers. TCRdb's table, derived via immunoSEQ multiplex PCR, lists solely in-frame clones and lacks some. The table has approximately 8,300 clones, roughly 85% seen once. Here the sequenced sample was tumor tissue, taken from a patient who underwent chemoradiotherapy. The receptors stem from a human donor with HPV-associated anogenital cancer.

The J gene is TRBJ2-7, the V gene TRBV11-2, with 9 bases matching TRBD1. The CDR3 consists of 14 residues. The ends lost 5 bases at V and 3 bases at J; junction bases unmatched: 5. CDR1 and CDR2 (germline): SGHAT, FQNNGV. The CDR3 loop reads CASSTETGGYEQYF. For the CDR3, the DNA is TGTGCCAGCAGCACGGAGACAGGGGGCTACGAGCAGTACTTC.

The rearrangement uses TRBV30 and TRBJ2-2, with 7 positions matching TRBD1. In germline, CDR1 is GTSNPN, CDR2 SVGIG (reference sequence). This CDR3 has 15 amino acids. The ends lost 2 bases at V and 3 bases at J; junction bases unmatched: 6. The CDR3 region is CAWSHRDSHTGELFF. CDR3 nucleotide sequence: TGTGCCTGGAGTCACCGGGACAGTCACACCGGGGAGCTGTTTTTT.

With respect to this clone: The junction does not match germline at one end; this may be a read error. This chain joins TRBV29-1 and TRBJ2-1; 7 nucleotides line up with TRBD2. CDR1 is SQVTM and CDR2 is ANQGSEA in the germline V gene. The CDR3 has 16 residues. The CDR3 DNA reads TGCAGCGTTGCAGATTTGGGGGGGTACCCCTATAATGAGCAGTTCTTC. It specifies CSVADLGGYPYNEQFF.

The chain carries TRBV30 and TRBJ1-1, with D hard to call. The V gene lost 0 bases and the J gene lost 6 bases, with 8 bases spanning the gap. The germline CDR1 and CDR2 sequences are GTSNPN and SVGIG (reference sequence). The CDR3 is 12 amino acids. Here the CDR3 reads CAWSVAVSEAFF. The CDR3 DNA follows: TGTGCCTGGAGTGTGGCGGTGTCTGAAGCTTTCTTT.

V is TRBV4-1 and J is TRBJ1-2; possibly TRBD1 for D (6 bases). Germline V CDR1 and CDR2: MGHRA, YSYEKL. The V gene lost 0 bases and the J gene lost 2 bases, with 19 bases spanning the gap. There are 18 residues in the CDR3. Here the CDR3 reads CASSQDVRRGNRNYGYTF. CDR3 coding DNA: TGCGCCAGCAGCCAAGATGTTAGGAGGGGGAACCGAAACTATGGCTACACCTTC.

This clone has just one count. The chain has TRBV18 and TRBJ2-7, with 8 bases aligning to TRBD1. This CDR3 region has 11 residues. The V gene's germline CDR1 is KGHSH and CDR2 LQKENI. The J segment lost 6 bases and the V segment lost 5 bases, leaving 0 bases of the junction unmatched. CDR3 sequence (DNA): TGTGCCAGCTCAACAGGGGGCGAGCAGTACTTC. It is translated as CASSTGGEQYF.

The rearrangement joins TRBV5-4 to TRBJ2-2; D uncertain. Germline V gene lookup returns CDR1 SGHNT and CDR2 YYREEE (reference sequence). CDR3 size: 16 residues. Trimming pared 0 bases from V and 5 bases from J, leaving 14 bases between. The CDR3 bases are TGTGCCAGCAGCTTGGGCACACTTACCTTTACCGGGGAGCTGTTTTTT. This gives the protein CASSLGTLTFTGELFF.

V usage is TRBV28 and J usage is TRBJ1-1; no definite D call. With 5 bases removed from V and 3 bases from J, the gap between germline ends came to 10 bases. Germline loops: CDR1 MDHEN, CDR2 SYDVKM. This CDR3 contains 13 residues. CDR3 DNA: TGTGCCAGCAGTACCGATACGGACACTGAAGCTTTCTTT. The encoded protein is CASSTDTDTEAFF.

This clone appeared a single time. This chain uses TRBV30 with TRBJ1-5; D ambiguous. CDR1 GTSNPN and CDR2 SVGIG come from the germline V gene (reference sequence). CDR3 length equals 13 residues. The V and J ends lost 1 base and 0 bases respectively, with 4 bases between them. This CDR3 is CAWSAYSNQPQHF. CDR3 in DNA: TGTGCCTGGAGTGCTTATAGCAATCAGCCCCAGCATTTT.

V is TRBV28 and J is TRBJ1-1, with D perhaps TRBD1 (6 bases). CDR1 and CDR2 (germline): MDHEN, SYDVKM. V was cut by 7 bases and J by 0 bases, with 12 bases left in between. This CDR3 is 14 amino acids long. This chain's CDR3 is CASTQGQMNTEAFF. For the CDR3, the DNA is TGTGCCAGCACCCAGGGACAAATGAACACTGAAGCTTTCTTT.

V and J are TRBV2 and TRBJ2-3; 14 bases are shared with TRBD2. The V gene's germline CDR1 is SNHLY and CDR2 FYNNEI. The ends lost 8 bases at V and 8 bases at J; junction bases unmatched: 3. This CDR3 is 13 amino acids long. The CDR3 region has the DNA TGTGCCAGCGGGACTAGCGGGGGCTTTACGCAGTATTTT. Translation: CASGTSGGFTQYF.

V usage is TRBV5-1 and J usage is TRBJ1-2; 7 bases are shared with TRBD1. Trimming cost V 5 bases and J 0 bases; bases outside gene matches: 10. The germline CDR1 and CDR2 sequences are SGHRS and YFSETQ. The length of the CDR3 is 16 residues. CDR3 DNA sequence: TGCGCCAGCAGGGCCCCCGGGACAGTCGCTAACTATGGCTACACCTTC. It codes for CASRAPGTVANYGYTF. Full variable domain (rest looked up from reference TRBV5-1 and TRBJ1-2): KAGVTQTPRYLIKTRGQQVTLSCSPISGHRSVSWYQQTPGQGLQFLFEYFSETQRNKGNFPGRFSGRQFSNSRSEMNVSTLELGDSALYLCASRAPGTVANYGYTFGSGTRLTVV.

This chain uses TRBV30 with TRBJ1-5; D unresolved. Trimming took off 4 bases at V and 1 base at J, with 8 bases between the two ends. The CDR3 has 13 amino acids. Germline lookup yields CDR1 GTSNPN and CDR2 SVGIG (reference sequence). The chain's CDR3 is CAWKGKSNQPQHF. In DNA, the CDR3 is TGTGCCTGGAAAGGGAAAAGCAATCAGCCCCAGCATTTT.

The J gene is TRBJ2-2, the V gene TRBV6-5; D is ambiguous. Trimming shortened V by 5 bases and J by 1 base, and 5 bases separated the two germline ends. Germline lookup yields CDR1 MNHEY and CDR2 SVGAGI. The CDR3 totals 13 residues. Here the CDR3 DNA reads TGTGCCAGCAGTCTGAGGAACACCGGGGAGCTGTTTTTT. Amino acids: CASSLRNTGELFF.

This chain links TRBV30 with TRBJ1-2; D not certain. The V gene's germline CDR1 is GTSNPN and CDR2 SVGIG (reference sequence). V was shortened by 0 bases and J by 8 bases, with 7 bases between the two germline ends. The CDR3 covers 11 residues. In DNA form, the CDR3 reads TGTGCCTGGAGTGTACGGTGGGGCTACACCTTC. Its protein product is CAWSVRWGYTF.

Written as DNA, the CDR3 is TGTGCCAGCAGCTACCCGGGACAGTGGGATGAGCAGTTCTTC. Its translation: CASSYPGQWDEQFF. This chain joins TRBV11-3 and TRBJ2-1, with 7 bases fitting TRBD1. CDR1 and CDR2 from the germline V gene are SGHNT and YENEEA. The CDR3 spans 14 residues. J lost 8 bases, V lost 4 bases, and 8 bases had no gene match.

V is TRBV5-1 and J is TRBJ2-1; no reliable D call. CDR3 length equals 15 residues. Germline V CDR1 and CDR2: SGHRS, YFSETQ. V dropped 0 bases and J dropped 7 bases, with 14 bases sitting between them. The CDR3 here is CASSLAAGLLNEQFF. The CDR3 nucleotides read TGCGCCAGCAGCTTGGCTGCAGGATTGCTTAATGAGCAGTTCTTC. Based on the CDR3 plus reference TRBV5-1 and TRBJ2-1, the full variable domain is KAGVTQTPRYLIKTRGQQVTLSCSPISGHRSVSWYQQTPGQGLQFLFEYFSETQRNKGNFPGRFSGRQFSNSRSEMNVSTLELGDSALYLCASSLAAGLLNEQFFGPGTRLTVL.

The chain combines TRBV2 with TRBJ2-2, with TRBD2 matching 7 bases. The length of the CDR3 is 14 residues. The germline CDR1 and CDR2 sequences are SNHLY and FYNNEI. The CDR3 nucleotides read TGTGCATGGGAGGGAGGTGCGAACACCGGGGAGCTGTTTTTT. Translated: CAWEGGANTGELFF.

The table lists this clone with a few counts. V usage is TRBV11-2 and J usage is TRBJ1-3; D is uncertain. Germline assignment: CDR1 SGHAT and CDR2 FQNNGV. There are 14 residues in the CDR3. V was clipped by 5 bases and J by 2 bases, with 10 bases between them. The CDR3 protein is CASSPLQPGNTIYF. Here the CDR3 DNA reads TGTGCCAGCAGCCCTTTACAGCCTGGAAACACCATATATTTT. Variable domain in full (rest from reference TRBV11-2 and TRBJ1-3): EAGVAQSPRYKIIEKRQSVAFWCNPISGHATLYWYQQILGQGPKLLIQFQNNGVVDDSQLPKDRFSAERLKGVDSTLKIQPAKLEDSAVYLCASSPLQPGNTIYFGEGSWLTVV.

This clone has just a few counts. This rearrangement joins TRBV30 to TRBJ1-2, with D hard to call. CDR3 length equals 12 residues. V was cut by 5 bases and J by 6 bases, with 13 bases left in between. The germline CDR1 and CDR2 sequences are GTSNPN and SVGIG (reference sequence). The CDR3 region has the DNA TGTGCCTGGTTGCATAGGCGGAATGGCTACACCTTC. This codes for CAWLHRRNGYTF.

The CDR3 DNA follows: TGCGCCAGCAGCCCCCGGGACAGATCCTCCTATGGCTACACCTTC. As protein: CASSPRDRSSYGYTF. This chain connects TRBV5-1 to TRBJ1-2; TRBD1 agrees at 7 bases. Germline trimming cut 4 bases from V and 4 bases from J; bases unmatched to any gene: 10. The CDR3 is made up of 15 amino acids. Germline values: CDR1 SGHRS, CDR2 YFSETQ.